What follows are 24 T cell receptor beta chains derived from one specimen sequenced in a study of monozygotic twins with inflammatory bowel disease. TCRdb re-called the 5' RACE reads and gives one entry per CDR3 protein, without DNA. The data show roughly 320,000 distinct CDR3 sequences, and the top ten clones hold 5.6%. Sequenced sample: blood. The receptor source for this set is a human donor with ulcerative colitis or Crohn's disease, or a healthy co-twin of an affected twin (not recorded which).

This chain joins TRBV28 and TRBJ1-1; the D gene TCRdb calls, TRBD1, cannot be checked with no DNA. This CDR3 spans 13 amino acids. Germline CDR1 reads MDHEN; CDR2 reads SYDVKM. The CDR3 sequence is CASSGGTRKEAFF.

The chain carries TRBV20-1 and TRBJ2-1. The CDR3 consists of 16 residues. CDR1 is DFQATT and CDR2 is SNEGSKA in the germline V gene (reference sequence). CDR3: CSASSLSGRSYNEQFF.

J is TRBJ2-1 and V is TRBV4-3; absent DNA, TCRdb's TRBD1 call cannot be checked. Per the germline V gene, CDR1 is LGHNA and CDR2 is YSLEER. The CDR3 runs to 17 residues. CDR3 sequence reads: CASSQDRLSTGWNEQFF.

The chain couples TRBV5-1 to TRBJ1-1; checking the TCRdb D call of TRBD1 is not possible without DNA. Per germline, CDR1 SGHRS and CDR2 YFSETQ. This CDR3 comprises 16 residues. CDR3 sequence reads: CASKGGQGTMNTEAFF.

The chain couples TRBV7-9 to TRBJ1-6; TCRdb selects TRBD1, and the lack of DNA leaves this call unchecked. In germline, CDR1 is SEHNR, CDR2 FQNEAQ (reference sequence). This CDR3 spans 14 amino acids. This CDR3 reads CASSPDAGGSPLHF. The full variable domain, its missing parts supplied by reference TRBV7-9 and TRBJ1-6, is DTGVSQNPRHKITKRGQNVTFRCDPISEHNRLYWYRQTLGQGPEFLTYFQNEAQLEKSRLLSDRFSAERPKGSFSTLEIQRTEQGDSAMYLCASSPDAGGSPLHFGNGTRLTVT.

The chain joins TRBV5-1 to TRBJ2-1; TCRdb gives TRBD2 as the D gene, but with no DNA this cannot be confirmed. The CDR3 contains 16 residues. CDR1 SGHRS and CDR2 YFSETQ come from the germline V gene. CDR3 amino acids: CASKFASGGPYNEQFF.

The rearrangement joins TRBV19 to TRBJ2-2; TCRdb outputs TRBD2, but without DNA this stays unchecked. The CDR3 has 16 residues. In germline, CDR1 is LNHDA, CDR2 SQIVND (reference sequence). The CDR3 reads CAISIQAGGSTGELFF.

This chain uses TRBV29-1 with TRBJ2-1; lacking DNA, the TRBD2 call made by TCRdb goes unchecked. This CDR3 has 14 residues. Germline-derived CDR1 and CDR2 are SQVTM and ANQGSEA. The CDR3 protein is CSVELSPTRYEQFF.

This rearrangement joins TRBV7-2 to TRBJ2-3; checking the TCRdb D call of TRBD1 is not possible without DNA. This CDR3 has 14 residues. Germline lookup yields CDR1 SGHTA and CDR2 FQGNSA. The CDR3 sequence: CASSSLGFTDTQYF.

The chain recombines TRBV10-2 with TRBJ2-1. The CDR3 totals 17 residues. Germline CDR1 WSHSY, CDR2 SAAADI. The CDR3 spells CASSELVGGDPSNEQFF.

The chain links TRBV3-1 to TRBJ2-3; with no DNA, the TCRdb D assignment of TRBD1 cannot be verified. CDR1 LGHDT and CDR2 YNNKEL come from the germline V gene (reference sequence). There are 12 residues in the CDR3. The CDR3 sequence: CASSHAGDRQYF.

The chain recombines TRBV12-5 with TRBJ2-3; TCRdb designates TRBD1, a call that cannot be tested without DNA. Germline values: CDR1 LGHNT, CDR2 FRNRAP. The CDR3 loop spans 11 amino acids. This CDR3 is CASGPGDTQYF.

This chain joins TRBV5-6 and TRBJ2-7; as DNA is missing, the TRBD1 call by TCRdb cannot be tested. Germline V gene sequence: CDR1 SGHDT, CDR2 YYEEEE. The length of the CDR3 is 16 residues. The CDR3 here is CASSLARTGGTYEQYF.

The chain joins TRBV12-3 or TRBV12-4 to TRBJ1-5; TCRdb's D gene call, TRBD1, goes unchecked for lack of DNA. The length of the CDR3 is 13 residues. The CDR3: CASSFQGNQPQHF.

The CDR3 region is CDSSQPGQKLKVDF. The chain is built from TRBV5-6 and TRBJ1-1; TCRdb's assignment of TRBD1 cannot be checked, as there is no DNA. Germline values: CDR1 SGHDT, CDR2 YYEEEE. This CDR3 has 14 residues.

The rearrangement links TRBV10-3 to TRBJ2-7; the TRBD1 assignment by TCRdb is unverifiable without DNA. CDR3 length: 11 amino acids. Germline-derived CDR1 and CDR2 are ENHRY and SYGVKD. The chain's CDR3 is CAASQGYEQYF.

The chain uses TRBV12-3 or TRBV12-4 and TRBJ1-2. This CDR3 spans 14 amino acids. The CDR3 spells CASSLRFIDHGYTF.

The chain employs TRBV12-3 or TRBV12-4 and TRBJ2-5; TCRdb selects TRBD1, and the lack of DNA leaves this call unchecked. The CDR3 contains 14 residues. The CDR3 loop reads CASSPTQGQETQYF.

J is TRBJ2-3 and V is TRBV5-1; TCRdb outputs TRBD1, but without DNA this stays unchecked. This CDR3 spans 15 amino acids. The V gene's germline CDR1 is SGHRS and CDR2 YFSETQ. The CDR3 is CASSLGGHRTDTQYF. Combining the CDR3 with reference TRBV5-1 and TRBJ2-3 gives the whole variable domain KAGVTQTPRYLIKTRGQQVTLSCSPISGHRSVSWYQQTPGQGLQFLFEYFSETQRNKGNFPGRFSGRQFSNSRSEMNVSTLELGDSALYLCASSLGGHRTDTQYFGPGTRLTVL.

The chain employs TRBV4-3 and TRBJ1-5. Germline values: CDR1 LGHNA, CDR2 YSLEER. The CDR3 contains 17 residues. The CDR3 loop is CASSQARSKHPNQPQHF.

The chain uses TRBV7-2 and TRBJ2-7; TCRdb's D call, TRBD1, is unchecked because there is no DNA. Germline V CDR1 and CDR2: SGHTA, FQGNSA. CDR3 length: 13 residues. The CDR3 loop reads CASRPAGVYEQYF.

This chain uses TRBV20-1 with TRBJ2-7. CDR3 length: 12 amino acids. Germline CDR1 and CDR2: DFQATT and SNEGSKA (reference sequence). CDR3 in amino acids: CSARDEAYEQYF.

The chain recombines TRBV7-2 with TRBJ2-1; checking the TCRdb D call of TRBD2 is not possible without DNA. Germline CDR1 reads SGHTA; CDR2 reads FQGNSA. This CDR3 spans 17 amino acids. The CDR3 spells CASSLVSNTGITREQFF.

The chain has TRBV5-1 and TRBJ2-3; TCRdb's D call of TRBD1 is untestable without DNA. Germline CDR1 and CDR2: SGHRS and YFSETQ. The CDR3 extends over 16 amino acids. CDR3 region: CASSLRTGTGTDTQYF. Using reference TRBV5-1 and TRBJ2-3 for the parts outside the CDR3, the full variable domain is KAGVTQTPRYLIKTRGQQVTLSCSPISGHRSVSWYQQTPGQGLQFLFEYFSETQRNKGNFPGRFSGRQFSNSRSEMNVSTLELGDSALYLCASSLRTGTGTDTQYFGPGTRLTVL.